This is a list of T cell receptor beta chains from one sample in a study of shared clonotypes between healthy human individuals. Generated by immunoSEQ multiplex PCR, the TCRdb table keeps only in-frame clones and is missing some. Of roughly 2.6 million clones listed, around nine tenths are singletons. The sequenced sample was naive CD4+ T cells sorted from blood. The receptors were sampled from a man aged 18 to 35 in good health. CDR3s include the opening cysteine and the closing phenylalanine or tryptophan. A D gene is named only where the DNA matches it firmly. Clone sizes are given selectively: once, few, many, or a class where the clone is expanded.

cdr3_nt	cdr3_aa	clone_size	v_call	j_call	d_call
TGCGCCAGCAGCTCCTCGCCGACAGGGGTGAACACCGGGGAGCTGTTTTTT	CASSSSPTGVNTGELFF	NA	TRBV4-3	TRBJ2-2	TRBD1
TGTGCCAGCAGCCGCCGGGACAGCCGCTCTGGGGCCAACGTCCTGACTTTC	CASSRRDSRSGANVLTF	NA	TRBV28	TRBJ2-6	TRBD1
TGCGCCAGCAGCAAGGGACTAGCGGGGGGTAGCTCCTACAATGAGCAGTTCTTC	CASSKGLAGGSSYNEQFF	NA	TRBV5-1	TRBJ2-1	TRBD2
TGTGCCAGCAGCCAGGGGCTATACAATGAGCAGTTCTTC	CASSQGLYNEQFF	NA	TRBV14	TRBJ2-1	NA
TGCGCCAGCAGCCTCCAAGAGACCCAGTACTTC	CASSLQETQYF	NA	TRBV5-1	TRBJ2-5	NA
TGTGCCAGCAGCTGGACAGGTACGGGCACCGGGGAGCTGTTTTTT	CASSWTGTGTGELFF	NA	TRBV5-4	TRBJ2-2	TRBD1
TGTGCCAGCAGCCAAATGAAGGGAAACTTCTATAATTCACCCCTCCACTTT	CASSQMKGNFYNSPLHF	once	TRBV14	TRBJ1-6	NA
TGTGCCAGCAGTGTAGAGGCTAGGGATTCACCCCTCCACTTT	CASSVEARDSPLHF	NA	TRBV2	TRBJ1-6	NA
TGTGCCAGCAGTGAAACTAGGACCTACGAGCAGTACTTC	CASSETRTYEQYF	NA	TRBV6-5	TRBJ2-7	NA
TGTGCCAGCTCACCACGTGAGGGCCGTTATGGCTACACCTTC	CASSPREGRYGYTF	NA	TRBV18	TRBJ1-2	NA
TGTGCCAGCAGCCCAGGGGCGGGTTTCTACGAGCAGTACTTC	CASSPGAGFYEQYF	NA	TRBV7-2	TRBJ2-7	NA
TGTGCCAGCGGCACAGGGATGGGCACTGAAGCTTTCTTT	CASGTGMGTEAFF	NA	TRBV28	TRBJ1-1	NA
TGTGCCAGCAGTGAACAGGGGCCGCAAGGCTACACCTTC	CASSEQGPQGYTF	NA	TRBV6-1	TRBJ1-2	NA
TGTGCCAGCAGCCTCCAACTTACAGGGTCCTCCTTC	CASSLQLTGSSF	NA	TRBV5-6	TRBJ1-2	NA
TGTGCCAGCAGCGTCACCGGGACCCCTGAAGAGACCCAGTACTTC	CASSVTGTPEETQYF	NA	TRBV7-6	TRBJ2-5	NA